Sequencing of this T cell receptor (beta chain) was carried out in a study of T cell responses to AZD1222 COVID-19 vaccine. Study conclusions and caveats: Females outnumbered males among donors, who were mostly white British; clonal diversity was possibly underestimated. Among spike-specific TCRs, nearly half reportedly target unmutated variant regions.

The CDR3 is 13 amino acids. Germline V gives CDR1 GTSNPN, CDR2 SVGIG (reference sequence). V was trimmed by 1 base and J by 10 bases, leaving 14 bases between them. Some clones are missing from TCRdb's copy, which holds only in-frame ones; the method was immunoSEQ multiplex PCR. The sample consists of about 81,000 clones, 80% to 95% of them appearing once. A word on this clone: Its antigen is undetermined.

This TCR derives from an adult who received the AZD1222 COVID-19 vaccine. Sequenced here: peripheral blood, sampled 28 days after the second AZD1222 dose. The chain carries TRBV30 and TRBJ1-5; unclear D gene. CDR3 bases: TGTGCCTGGAGTGCCGGGAAAAGTTTCCCCCAGCATTTT. The encoded protein is CAWSAGKSFPQHF.